The rows below give T cell receptor beta chains drawn from one sample of a study of T cell responses to AZD1222 COVID-19 vaccine. Data came from immunoSEQ multiplex PCR; TCRdb stores just in-frame clones and leaves some out. Of approximately 150,000 clones detected, about 87% appear once; the ten largest clones hold about 3.3%. The specimen comprised peripheral blood, sampled on day 0 of MenACWY control vaccination. These receptors were taken from an adult in good health. CDR3s include the opening cysteine and the closing phenylalanine or tryptophan. The D gene is left open where the match is weak. Clone size is not always given. Where it is, it says once, few, many or a class for expanded clones.

CDR3 DNA	CDR3 protein	clone size	D gene	V gene	J gene
TGTGCCAGCAGCCCTGGGACAGGGAACACTGAAGCTTTCTTT	CASSPGTGNTEAFF	-	TRBD1	TRBV9	TRBJ1-1
TGTGCCAGCAGCGGGGGACTAGCACTGGAGACCCAGTACTTC	CASSGGLALETQYF	many	TRBD2	TRBV7-9	TRBJ2-5
TGTGCCAGTAGCGGGAGGGCCGTTGAGACCCAGTACTTC	CASSGRAVETQYF	-	TRBD2	TRBV19	TRBJ2-5
TGTGCCAGCAGCGAACCGGGACTAGGCGAAAAACTGTTTTTT	CASSEPGLGEKLFF	-	-	TRBV7-9	TRBJ1-4
TGTGCCAGCAGTTCCCCCGGGGCAATAGAGACCCAGTACTTC	CASSSPGAIETQYF	-	-	TRBV28	TRBJ2-5
TGTGCCAGCAGTTCAAGGGTCACTGATGAAAAACTGTTTTTT	CASSSRVTDEKLFF	-	-	TRBV28	TRBJ1-4
TGTGCCAGCTCACCACTAGCGGGAGGGCCCACAGATACGCAGTATTTT	CASSPLAGGPTDTQYF	-	TRBD2	TRBV18	TRBJ2-3
TGTGCCAGCGACGCGGGTATAGGGAATGAAAAACTGTTTTTT	CASDAGIGNEKLFF	once	-	TRBV5-5	TRBJ1-4
TGTGCCAGCAGCTTAGGGGGGGCCTCCTACAATGAGCAGTTCTTC	CASSLGGASYNEQFF	once	-	TRBV7-2	TRBJ2-1
TGTGCCAGCAGCTTAACCTTCGGACTAGCAGGCAATGAGCAGTTCTTC	CASSLTFGLAGNEQFF	-	TRBD2	TRBV7-3	TRBJ2-1
TGTGCCAGTAGTATACAGGGGTATGGCTACACCTTC	CASSIQGYGYTF	-	-	TRBV19	TRBJ1-2
TGTGCCAGCAGCTTCGGGGACAGGTCTAATGAAAAACTGTTTTTT	CASSFGDRSNEKLFF	-	TRBD1	TRBV7-2	TRBJ1-4
TGTGCCAGCAGAAAGGGACAGGGGAGTGATCAGCCCCAGCATTTT	CASRKGQGSDQPQHF	-	TRBD1	TRBV6-5	TRBJ1-5
TGTGCCAGCAGCCTATCCCGGGACAGGGGGCACAACGAGCAGTACTTC	CASSLSRDRGHNEQYF	-	TRBD1	TRBV4-2	TRBJ2-7
TGTGCCAGCAGTTGGGCGGCTAGCGGCCAGCCTAGGGGTTATACGCAGTATTTT	CASSWAASGQPRGYTQYF	-	TRBD2	TRBV6-2/TRBV6-3	TRBJ2-3
TGTGCCAGCACCTCCGAGGGACTGCAGCCCCAGCATTTT	CASTSEGLQPQHF	-	-	TRBV25-1	TRBJ1-5
TGTGCCAGCAGTCCCGAGGCCAGCGGGGGGCCCTACGAGCAGTACTTC	CASSPEASGGPYEQYF	-	TRBD2	TRBV27	TRBJ2-7
TGTGCTAGCAGCTTATCGCCGGGACTAGCAGTTTACAATGAGCAGTTCTTC	CASSLSPGLAVYNEQFF	-	TRBD2	TRBV7-7	TRBJ2-1
TGTGCCAGCAGGCAAATCCAGGGGGCGGGGGCCAACGTCCTGACTTTC	CASRQIQGAGANVLTF	-	TRBD1	TRBV7-9	TRBJ2-6
TGTGCCAGCAGCTTGTCGGGGGCGAGACGTGAGCAGTTCTTC	CASSLSGARREQFF	-	-	TRBV11-1	TRBJ2-1
TGTGCCAGCAGTTGGGGACAGGGGGCGTTCGGCTACACCTTC	CASSWGQGAFGYTF	-	TRBD1	TRBV27	TRBJ1-2
TGTGCCAGCGGTGGGAGACTTAGAGGCACCGGGGAGCTGTTTTTT	CASGGRLRGTGELFF	-	-	TRBV5-8	TRBJ2-2
TGTGCCAGCAGCTCTTACCGGGACATGAACTATGGCTACACCTTC	CASSSYRDMNYGYTF	-	-	TRBV7-9	TRBJ1-2
TGCGCCAGCAGCCAAGGGCCGTCCACCATATATTTT	CASSQGPSTIYF	-	-	TRBV4-1	TRBJ1-3